This TCR beta chain was identified during a study of blood T cell repertoires in COVID-19. Study overall: There were acute and convalescent COVID-19 samples, and they came from the United States, Italy and Spain. PBMCs, B-cell-depleted T cells, or T cells provided the cDNA or gDNA that made up the material.

Losses at the gene ends were 2 bases for V and 3 bases for J; bases not matched to a gene: 11. Germline CDR1 reads MDHEN; CDR2 reads SYDVKM. There are 17 residues in the CDR3. Enrolment of Seattle patients took place during active infection, and they were followed longitudinally. The table came from immunoSEQ multiplex PCR; TCRdb's copy has only in-frame clones and leaves some out. The sample holds approximately 300,000 clones, more than 80% seen once. The sequenced sample was peripheral blood. This sequence was found in a woman aged 25 to 39 with COVID-19, enrolled during active disease. This sequence joins TRBV28 and TRBJ1-1; 8 nucleotides match TRBD1. The CDR3 loop is CASSLGGTGLVYTEAFF. The DNA for the CDR3 is TGTGCCAGCAGTTTAGGCGGGACAGGCCTTGTGTACACTGAAGCTTTCTTT.